This TCR beta chain was recovered during a study of monozygotic twins with cystic fibrosis. The table came from immunoSEQ multiplex PCR; TCRdb's copy has only in-frame clones and leaves some out. The table has 39,000 or so clones, 85% to 95% seen once. Germline lookup yields CDR1 LNHDA and CDR2 SQIVND (reference sequence). V was shortened by 5 bases and J by 1 base, with 15 bases between the two germline ends. This CDR3 has 16 residues. This clone was detected only a few times. Its target is unknown. The study's findings and limits: In this small cohort, shared CDR3 numbers showed no association with age, concordance or disease severity. V usage most resembled the co-twin in 13 of 16 pairs.

The receptor's source is a boy aged 2-15 years with cystic fibrosis. The chain couples TRBV19 to TRBJ1-5; no reliable D call. Sequencing used blood. CDR3: CASSFRGWSSNQPQHF. For the CDR3, the DNA is TGTGCCAGTAGTTTCCGGGGTTGGAGCAGCAATCAGCCCCAGCATTTT. The full variable domain, rest sourced from reference TRBV19 and TRBJ1-5, is DGGITQSPKYLFRKEGQNVTLSCEQNLNHDAMYWYRQDPGQGLRLIYYSQIVNDFQKGDIAEGYSVSREKKESFPLTVTSAQKNPTAFYLCASSFRGWSSNQPQHFGDGTRLSIL.